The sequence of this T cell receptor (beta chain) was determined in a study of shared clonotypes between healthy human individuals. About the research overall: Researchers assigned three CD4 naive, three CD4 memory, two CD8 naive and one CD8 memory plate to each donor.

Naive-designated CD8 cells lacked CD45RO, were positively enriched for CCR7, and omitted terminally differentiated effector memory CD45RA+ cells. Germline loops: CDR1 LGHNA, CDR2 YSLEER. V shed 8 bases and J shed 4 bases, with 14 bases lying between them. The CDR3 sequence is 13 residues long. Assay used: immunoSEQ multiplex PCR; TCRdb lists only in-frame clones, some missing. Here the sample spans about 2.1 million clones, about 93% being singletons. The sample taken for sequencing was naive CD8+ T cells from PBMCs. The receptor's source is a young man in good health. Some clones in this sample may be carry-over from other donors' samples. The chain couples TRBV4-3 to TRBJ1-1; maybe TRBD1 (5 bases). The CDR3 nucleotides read TGCGCCAGCTCCCCGGGACTTTTCACTGAAGCTTTCTTT. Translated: CASSPGLFTEAFF.